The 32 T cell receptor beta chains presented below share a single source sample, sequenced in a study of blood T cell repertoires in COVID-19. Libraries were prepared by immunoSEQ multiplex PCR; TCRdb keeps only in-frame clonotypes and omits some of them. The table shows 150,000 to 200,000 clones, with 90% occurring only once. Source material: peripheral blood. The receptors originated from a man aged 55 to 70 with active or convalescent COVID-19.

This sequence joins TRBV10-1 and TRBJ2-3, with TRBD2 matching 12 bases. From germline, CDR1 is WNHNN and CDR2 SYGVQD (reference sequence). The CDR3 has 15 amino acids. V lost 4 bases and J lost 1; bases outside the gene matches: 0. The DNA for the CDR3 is TGCGCCAGCAGTGGGACTAGCGGGGGCACAGATACGCAGTATTTT. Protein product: CASSGTSGGTDTQYF.

The CDR3 DNA reads as TGTGCTAGTGCCGGACTCGACAATGAGCAGTTCTTC. It translates to CASAGLDNEQFF. This sequence joins TRBV12-5 and TRBJ2-1, with D maybe TRBD2 (5 bases). Trimming shortened V by 7 bases and J by 5 bases, and 9 bases separated the two germline ends. CDR1 LGHNT and CDR2 FRNRAP come from the germline V gene. The CDR3 loop spans 12 amino acids.

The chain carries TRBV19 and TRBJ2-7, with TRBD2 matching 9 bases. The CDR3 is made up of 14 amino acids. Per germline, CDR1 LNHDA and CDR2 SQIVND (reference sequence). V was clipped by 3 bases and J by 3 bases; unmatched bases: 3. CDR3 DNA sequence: TGTGCCAGTAGTATGGTAGCGGGGGTCTACGAGCAGTACTTC. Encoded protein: CASSMVAGVYEQYF. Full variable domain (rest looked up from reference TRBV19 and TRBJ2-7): DGGITQSPKYLFRKEGQNVTLSCEQNLNHDAMYWYRQDPGQGLRLIYYSQIVNDFQKGDIAEGYSVSREKKESFPLTVTSAQKNPTAFYLCASSMVAGVYEQYFGPGTRLTVT.

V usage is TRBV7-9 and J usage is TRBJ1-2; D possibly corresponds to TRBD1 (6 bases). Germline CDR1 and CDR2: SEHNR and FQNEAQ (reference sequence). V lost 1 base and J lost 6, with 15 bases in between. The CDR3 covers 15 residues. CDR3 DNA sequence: TGTGCCAGCAGCTTAGGTCACAGGGCGGCCCATGGCTACACCTTC. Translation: CASSLGHRAAHGYTF.

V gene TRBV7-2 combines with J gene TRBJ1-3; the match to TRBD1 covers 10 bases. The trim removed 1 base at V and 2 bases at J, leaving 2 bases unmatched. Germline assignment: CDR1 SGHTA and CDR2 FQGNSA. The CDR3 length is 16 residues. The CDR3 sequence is CASSLVGQGTGNTIYF. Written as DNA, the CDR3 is TGTGCCAGCAGCTTAGTGGGACAGGGGACTGGAAACACCATATATTTT.

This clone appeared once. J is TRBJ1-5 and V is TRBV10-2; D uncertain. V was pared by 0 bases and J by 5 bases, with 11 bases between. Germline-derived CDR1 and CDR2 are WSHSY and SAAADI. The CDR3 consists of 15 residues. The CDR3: CASSESDLRYQPQHF. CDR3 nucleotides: TGCGCCAGCAGTGAGTCCGATTTGAGATATCAGCCCCAGCATTTT.

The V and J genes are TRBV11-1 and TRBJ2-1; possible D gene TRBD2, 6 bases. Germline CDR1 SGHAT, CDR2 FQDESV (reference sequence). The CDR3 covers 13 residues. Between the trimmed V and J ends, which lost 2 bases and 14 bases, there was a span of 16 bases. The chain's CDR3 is CASSLSPGDLEFF. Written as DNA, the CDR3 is TGTGCCAGCAGCTTATCCCCTGGGGACTTGGAGTTCTTC.

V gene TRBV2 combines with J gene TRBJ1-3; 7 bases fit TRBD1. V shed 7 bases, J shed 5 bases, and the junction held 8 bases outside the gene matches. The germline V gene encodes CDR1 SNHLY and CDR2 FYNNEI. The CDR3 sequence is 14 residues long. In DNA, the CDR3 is TGTGCCAGCATTCTCGGAAGGGGGCGAAACACCATATATTTT. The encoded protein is CASILGRGRNTIYF.

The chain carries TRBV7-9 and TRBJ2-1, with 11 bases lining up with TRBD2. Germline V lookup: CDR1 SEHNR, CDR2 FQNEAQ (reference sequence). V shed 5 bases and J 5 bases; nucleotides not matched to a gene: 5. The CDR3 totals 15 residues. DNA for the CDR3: TGTGCCAGCAGCCCGAGACTAGCGGGGAACAATGAGCAGTTCTTC. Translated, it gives CASSPRLAGNNEQFF.

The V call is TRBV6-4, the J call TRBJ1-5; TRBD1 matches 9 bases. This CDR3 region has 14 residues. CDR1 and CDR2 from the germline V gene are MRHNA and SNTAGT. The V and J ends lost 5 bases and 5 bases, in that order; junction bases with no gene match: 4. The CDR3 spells CASSIGQGHQPQHF. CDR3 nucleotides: TGTGCCAGCAGTATTGGACAGGGGCATCAGCCCCAGCATTTT.

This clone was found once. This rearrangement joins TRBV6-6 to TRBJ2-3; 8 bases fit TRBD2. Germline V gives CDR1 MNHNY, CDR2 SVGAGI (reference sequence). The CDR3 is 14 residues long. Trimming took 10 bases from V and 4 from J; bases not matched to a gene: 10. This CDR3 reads CATWVAGSPDTQYF. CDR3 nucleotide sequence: TGTGCCACCTGGGTAGCGGGGAGCCCAGATACGCAGTATTTT.

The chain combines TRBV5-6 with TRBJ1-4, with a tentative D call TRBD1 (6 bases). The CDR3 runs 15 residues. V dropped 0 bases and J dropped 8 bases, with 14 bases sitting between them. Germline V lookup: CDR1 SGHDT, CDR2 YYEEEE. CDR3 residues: CASSLAGGGEEKLFF. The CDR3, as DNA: TGTGCCAGCAGCTTGGCCGGGGGGGGCGAGGAAAAACTGTTTTTT.

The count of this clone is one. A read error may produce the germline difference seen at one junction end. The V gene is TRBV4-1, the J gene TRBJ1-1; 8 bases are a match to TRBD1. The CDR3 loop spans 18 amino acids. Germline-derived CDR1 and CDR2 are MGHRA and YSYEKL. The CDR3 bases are TGCGCCAGCAGCCCCCCTTTTTCGGACAGGGCCCCGAACACTGAAGTTTTCTTT. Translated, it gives CASSPPFSDRAPNTEVFF.

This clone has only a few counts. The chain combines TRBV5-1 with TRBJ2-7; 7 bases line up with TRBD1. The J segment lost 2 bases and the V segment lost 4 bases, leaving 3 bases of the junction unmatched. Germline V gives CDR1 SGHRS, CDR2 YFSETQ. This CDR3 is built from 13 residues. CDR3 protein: CASSQGQTYEQYF. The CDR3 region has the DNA TGCGCCAGCAGCCAGGGACAGACCTACGAGCAGTACTTC.

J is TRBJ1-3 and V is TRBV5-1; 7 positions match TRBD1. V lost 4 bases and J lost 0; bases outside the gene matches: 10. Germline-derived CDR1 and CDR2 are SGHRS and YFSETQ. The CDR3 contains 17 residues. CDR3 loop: CASSLGTALLSGNTIYF. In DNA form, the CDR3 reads TGCGCCAGCAGCCTCGGGACAGCCCTCCTCTCTGGAAACACCATATATTTT.

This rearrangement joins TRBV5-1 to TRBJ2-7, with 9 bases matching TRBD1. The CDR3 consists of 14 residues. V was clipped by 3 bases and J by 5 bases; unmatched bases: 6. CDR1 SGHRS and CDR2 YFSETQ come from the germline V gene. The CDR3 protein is CASSSLQGADEQYF. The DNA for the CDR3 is TGCGCCAGCAGCTCACTACAGGGGGCAGACGAGCAGTACTTC.

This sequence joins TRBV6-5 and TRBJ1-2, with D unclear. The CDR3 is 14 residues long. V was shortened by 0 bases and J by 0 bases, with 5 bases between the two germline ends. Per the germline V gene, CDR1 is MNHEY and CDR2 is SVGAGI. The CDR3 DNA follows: TGTGCCAGCAGTTACTCGAGGCCTAACTATGGCTACACCTTC. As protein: CASSYSRPNYGYTF.

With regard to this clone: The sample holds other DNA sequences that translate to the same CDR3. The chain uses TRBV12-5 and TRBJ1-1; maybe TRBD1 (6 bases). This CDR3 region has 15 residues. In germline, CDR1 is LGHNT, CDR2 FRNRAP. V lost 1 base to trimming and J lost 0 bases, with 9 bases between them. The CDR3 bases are TGTGCTAGTGGTTTGGGACAGGCCTTGAACACTGAAGCTTTCTTT. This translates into CASGLGQALNTEAFF.

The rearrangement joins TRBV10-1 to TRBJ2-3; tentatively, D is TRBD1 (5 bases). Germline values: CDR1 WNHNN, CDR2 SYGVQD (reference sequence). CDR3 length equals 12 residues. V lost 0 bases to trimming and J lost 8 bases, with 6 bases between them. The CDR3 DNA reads TGCGCCAGCAGTGAGTCAGGGGTTACGCAGTATTTT. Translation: CASSESGVTQYF.

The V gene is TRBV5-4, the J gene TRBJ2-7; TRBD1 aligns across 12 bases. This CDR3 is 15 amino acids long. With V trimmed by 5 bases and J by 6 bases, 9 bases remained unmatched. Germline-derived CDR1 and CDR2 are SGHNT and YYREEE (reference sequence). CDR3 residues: CASRETGQGAFEQYF. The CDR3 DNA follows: TGTGCCAGCAGGGAAACGGGACAGGGGGCTTTCGAGCAGTACTTC.

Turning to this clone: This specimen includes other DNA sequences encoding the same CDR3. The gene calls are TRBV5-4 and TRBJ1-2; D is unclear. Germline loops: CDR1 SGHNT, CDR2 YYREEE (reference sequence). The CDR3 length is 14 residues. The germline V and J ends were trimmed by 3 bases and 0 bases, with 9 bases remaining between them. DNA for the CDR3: TGTGCCAGCAGCTCAGGCCGAGCTAACTATGGCTACACCTTC. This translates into CASSSGRANYGYTF.

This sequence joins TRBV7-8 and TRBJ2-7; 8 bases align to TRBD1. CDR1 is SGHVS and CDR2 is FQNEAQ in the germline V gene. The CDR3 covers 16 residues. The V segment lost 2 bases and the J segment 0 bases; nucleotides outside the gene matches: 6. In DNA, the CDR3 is TGTGCCAGCAGCTTATGGCCACAGGGGGGCTCCTACGAGCAGTACTTC. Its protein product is CASSLWPQGGSYEQYF.

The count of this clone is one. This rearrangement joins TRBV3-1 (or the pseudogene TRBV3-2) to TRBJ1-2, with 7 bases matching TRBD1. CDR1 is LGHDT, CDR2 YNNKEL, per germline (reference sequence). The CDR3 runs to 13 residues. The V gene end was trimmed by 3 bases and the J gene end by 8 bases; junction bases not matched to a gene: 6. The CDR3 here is CASSHDRAGGYTF. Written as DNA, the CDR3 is TGTGCCAGCAGCCACGACAGGGCAGGAGGCTACACCTTC.

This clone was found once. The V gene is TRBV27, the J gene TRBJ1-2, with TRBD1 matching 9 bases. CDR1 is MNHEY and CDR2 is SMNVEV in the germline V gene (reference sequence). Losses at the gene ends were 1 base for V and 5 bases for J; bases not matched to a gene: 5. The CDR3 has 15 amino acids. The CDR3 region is CASSLLQGAGYGYTF. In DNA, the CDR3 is TGTGCCAGCAGTTTATTACAGGGGGCGGGGTATGGCTACACCTTC.

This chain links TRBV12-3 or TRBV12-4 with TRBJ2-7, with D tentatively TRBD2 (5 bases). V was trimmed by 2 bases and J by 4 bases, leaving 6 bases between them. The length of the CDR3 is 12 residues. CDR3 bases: TGTGCCAGCAGTTTATCGGGGTACGAGCAGTACTTC. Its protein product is CASSLSGYEQYF.

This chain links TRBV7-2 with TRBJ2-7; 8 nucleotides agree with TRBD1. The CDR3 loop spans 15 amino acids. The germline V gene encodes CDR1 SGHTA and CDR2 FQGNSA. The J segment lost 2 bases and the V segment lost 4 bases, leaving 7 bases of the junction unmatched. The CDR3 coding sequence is TGTGCCAGCAGCTCCGGACAGGGCTTAGCCTACGAGCAGTACTTC. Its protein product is CASSSGQGLAYEQYF.

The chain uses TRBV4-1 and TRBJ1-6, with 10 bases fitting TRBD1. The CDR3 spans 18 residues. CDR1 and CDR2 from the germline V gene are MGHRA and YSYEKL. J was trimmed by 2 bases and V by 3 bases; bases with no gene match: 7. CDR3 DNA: TGCGCCAGCAGCCACAAGACAGGGGGCGACCCCTATAATTCACCCCTCCACTTT. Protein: CASSHKTGGDPYNSPLHF.

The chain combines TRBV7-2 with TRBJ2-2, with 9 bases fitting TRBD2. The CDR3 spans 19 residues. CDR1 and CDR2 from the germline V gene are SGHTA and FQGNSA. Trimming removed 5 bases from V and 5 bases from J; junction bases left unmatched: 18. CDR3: CASSNRGGRSGGGTGELFF. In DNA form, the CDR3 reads TGTGCCAGCAGCAACCGTGGCGGGCGTAGCGGGGGTGGTACCGGGGAGCTGTTTTTT.

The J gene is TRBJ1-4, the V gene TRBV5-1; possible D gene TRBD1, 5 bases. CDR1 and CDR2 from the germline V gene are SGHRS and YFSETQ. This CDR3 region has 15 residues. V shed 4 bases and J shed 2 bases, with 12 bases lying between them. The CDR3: CASSSTGATNEKLFF. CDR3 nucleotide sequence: TGCGCCAGCAGCAGTACAGGTGCCACTAATGAAAAACTGTTTTTT.

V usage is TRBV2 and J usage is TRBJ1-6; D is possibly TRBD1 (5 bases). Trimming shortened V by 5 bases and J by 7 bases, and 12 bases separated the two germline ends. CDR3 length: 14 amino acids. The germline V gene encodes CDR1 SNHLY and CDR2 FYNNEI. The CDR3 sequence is CASSFNRQNSPLHF. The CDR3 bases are TGTGCCAGCAGTTTTAACCGACAGAATTCACCCCTCCACTTT.

CDR3 region: CASSRQDQPQHF. CDR3 nucleotide sequence: TGTGCCAGCAGTCGACAGGATCAGCCCCAGCATTTT. This rearrangement joins TRBV3-1 (or the pseudogene TRBV3-2) to TRBJ1-5, with D possibly matching TRBD1 (6 bases). The V gene lost 6 bases and the J gene lost 5 bases, with 8 bases spanning the gap. CDR3 length equals 12 residues. The germline V gene encodes CDR1 LGHDT and CDR2 YNNKEL (reference sequence).

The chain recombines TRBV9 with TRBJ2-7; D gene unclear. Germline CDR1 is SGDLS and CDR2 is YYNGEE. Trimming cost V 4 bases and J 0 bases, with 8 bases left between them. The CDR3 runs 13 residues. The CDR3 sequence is CASSTQDSYEQYF. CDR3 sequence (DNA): TGTGCCAGCAGCACTCAGGACTCCTACGAGCAGTACTTC.